This T cell receptor (beta chain) was obtained from a study of CD8+ T cells in alopecia areata. Whole-study context: Twice daily, treated patients received 5 to 10 mg of oral tofacitinib.

Study conclusions and caveats: Greater clonality was observed in lesional scalp samples, especially alopecia totalis/universalis, versus normal scalp. It was less clear whether patients shared TCRs than it was in mice, possibly because of HLA.

Between the trimmed V and J ends, which lost 0 bases and 1 base, there was a span of 9 bases. The CDR3 is made up of 15 amino acids. The V gene's germline CDR1 is SGDLS and CDR2 YYNGEE. Lesional scalp tissue (obtained by punch biopsy) and peripheral blood were collected from alopecia areata patients. RNA, once extracted, was reverse transcribed into cDNA for use as the sequencing template. Only in-frame clones appear in the TCRdb table, and some are missing; sequencing was by immunoSEQ multiplex PCR. This sample has about 150,000 clones, with approximately 45% found just once. In regard to this clone: The target antigen is unknown.

Sequencing was done on a sample of CD4+ T cells sorted from blood. The chain employs TRBV9 and TRBJ2-3; a weak D match, TRBD2 (5 bases). This receptor was taken from a human donor with alopecia areata. The chain's CDR3 is CASSVGSGRTDTQYF. The CDR3 coding sequence is TGTGCCAGCAGCGTAGGAAGCGGACGCACAGATACGCAGTATTTT.